Sequencing of this T cell receptor (beta chain) was carried out in a study of T cell responses to AZD1222 COVID-19 vaccine. Study findings and constraints: Vaccination with two AZD1222 doses was followed by a rise in Spike-specific TCR breadth and depth. Dominant at 160-218 and 743-854, vaccine-associated CD4 TCRs also spanned spike. Repertoires in all cases were sampled only once the peak T cell response had passed. Baseline seropositivity characterized only a handful of AZD1222 recipients.

As regards this clone: Its antigen is undetermined.

The V gene end was trimmed by 5 bases and the J gene end by 4 bases; junction bases not matched to a gene: 5. The CDR3 has 14 amino acids. Germline CDR1 and CDR2: MNHNY and SVGAGI (reference sequence). Measured with immunoSEQ multiplex PCR; TCRdb has only the in-frame clones, and not every one. The table has around 86,000 clones, 85% to 90% seen once; the top ten hold roughly 8.1%. The gene calls are TRBV6-6 and TRBJ2-7; 10 bases agree with TRBD1. The sample was peripheral blood, taken on day 0 of AZD1222 vaccination. The receptor comes from an adult in good health. CDR3: CASSHRGQGYEQYF. CDR3 nucleotide sequence: TGTGCCAGCAGTCATAGGGGACAGGGGTACGAGCAGTACTTC.